The 12 T cell receptor beta chains reported below all come from one sample, sequenced in a study of cytotoxic CD8 clonotypes in ibrutinib-treated CLL. Clones were read by immunoSEQ multiplex PCR, and TCRdb kept only the in-frame ones, dropping some. The table lists some 120,000 clones, roughly 57% of them singletons. The sequences come from PBMCs, collected after 24 months of ibrutinib treatment. The receptors shown here come from a human donor with chronic lymphocytic leukemia.

The chain links TRBV7-3 to TRBJ2-5, with TRBD1 matching over 9 bases. With 5 bases clipped from V and 7 bases from J, the junction kept 8 bases outside the gene matches. The V gene's germline CDR1 is SGHTA and CDR2 FQGTGA. The CDR3 contains 14 residues. In DNA, the CDR3 is TGTGCCAGCAGCGCGGGACAGGGATGGGGGACCCAGTACTTC. It encodes CASSAGQGWGTQYF.

This clone has more than one count but fewer than ten. The gene calls are TRBV27 and TRBJ2-3; 11 bases line up with TRBD2. V lost 3 bases, J lost 4 bases, and 6 bases stayed unmatched. This CDR3 contains 16 residues. Germline CDR1 is MNHEY and CDR2 is SMNVEV (reference sequence). The CDR3 region has the DNA TGTGCCAGCAGTTTTTGGCTAGCGGGGGGACCAGATACGCAGTATTTT. This gives the protein CASSFWLAGGPDTQYF.

The rearrangement links TRBV4-1 to TRBJ1-3; D gene uncertain. This CDR3 is 15 amino acids long. The germline gives CDR1 MGHRA, CDR2 YSYEKL. Trimming took 0 bases from V and 7 from J, leaving 13 bases between them. CDR3 protein: CASSQDERPRNTIYF. The CDR3 DNA is TGCGCCAGCAGCCAAGATGAGCGCCCGAGGAACACCATATATTTT.

In DNA, the CDR3 is TGTGCCTGGAGTGCGCATGGGGCTGGCTATGGCTACACCTTC. Translation gives CAWSAHGAGYGYTF. J is TRBJ1-2 and V is TRBV30, with TRBD1 as a possible D gene (5 bases). CDR1 GTSNPN and CDR2 SVGIG come from the germline V gene (reference sequence). The CDR3 is made up of 14 amino acids. V lost 1 base, J lost 4 bases, and 13 bases lay in between.

Written as DNA, the CDR3 is TGTGCCAGCAGCGCTGCGGGGACAGGGGGCGAGCAGTACTTC. Its translation: CASSAAGTGGEQYF. The chain joins TRBV9 to TRBJ2-7; TRBD1 matches at 11 bases. CDR1 SGDLS and CDR2 YYNGEE come from the germline V gene. The CDR3 extends over 14 amino acids. V trimming: 3 bases; J trimming: 6 bases; junction bases outside the gene matches: 5. Full variable domain (missing parts from reference TRBV9 and TRBJ2-7): DSGVTQTPKHLITATGQRVTLRCSPRSGDLSVYWYQQSLDQGLQFLIQYYNGEERAKGNILERFSAQQFPDLHSELNLSSLELGDSALYFCASSAAGTGGEQYFGPGTRLTVT.

The chain has TRBV7-3 and TRBJ2-3; 7 nucleotides agree with TRBD1. Germline V gives CDR1 SGHTA, CDR2 FQGTGA. Germline trimming cut 5 bases from V and 8 bases from J; bases unmatched to any gene: 4. The CDR3 sequence is 12 residues long. CDR3 loop: CASSQTGTTQYF. The CDR3 nucleotides are TGTGCCAGCAGCCAGACAGGGACTACGCAGTATTTT.

This chain uses TRBV5-1 with TRBJ2-1; TRBD2 matches at 11 bases. From germline, CDR1 is SGHRS and CDR2 YFSETQ. This CDR3 is built from 14 residues. The ends lost 3 bases at V and 7 bases at J; junction bases unmatched: 3. Written as DNA, the CDR3 is TGCGCCAGCAGCTCTCGGACTAGCGGGAATGAGCAGTTCTTC. Translation: CASSSRTSGNEQFF.

The rearrangement joins TRBV19 to TRBJ2-2; a weak D match, TRBD1 (6 bases). CDR1 is LNHDA, CDR2 SQIVND, per germline (reference sequence). The CDR3 extends over 15 amino acids. Trimming took off 10 bases at V and 1 base at J, with 16 bases between the two ends. DNA of the CDR3: TGTGCCATAAACTCCGGGACAAAGAACACCGGGGAGCTGTTTTTT. Its protein product is CAINSGTKNTGELFF.

This clone occurred a few times. The rearrangement joins TRBV7-3 to TRBJ1-1; possible D gene TRBD1, 5 bases. The CDR3 extends over 15 amino acids. Looked up from germline, CDR1 is SGHTA and CDR2 is FQGTGA. V was trimmed by 5 bases and J by 4 bases, leaving 17 bases between them. The CDR3 bases are TGTGCCAGCAGCCCGCAGCCCGGGGGAGGCACTGAAGCTTTCTTT. Protein: CASSPQPGGGTEAFF.

The J gene is TRBJ1-2, the V gene TRBV6-6; 10 nucleotides match TRBD1. CDR3 length equals 13 residues. The ends lost 6 bases at V and 6 bases at J; junction bases unmatched: 4. Germline V gene data show CDR1 as MNHNY and CDR2 as SVGAGI (reference sequence). The CDR3 sequence: CASSQGQGHGYTF. DNA of the CDR3: TGTGCCAGCAGCCAGGGACAGGGGCATGGCTACACCTTC.

The V call is TRBV11-3, the J call TRBJ1-1; TRBD1 matches 9 bases. The germline V gene has CDR1 SGHNT and CDR2 YENEEA. The CDR3 is made up of 16 amino acids. After removal of 4 bases from V and 1 base from J, the junction contained 7 bases not matched to a gene. The CDR3 nucleotides read TGTGCCAGCAGCTCCGACCGGACAGGGGCGAACACTGAAGCTTTCTTT. It specifies CASSSDRTGANTEAFF.

The table lists this clone with a few counts. The CDR3 spells CASSQGDRINEQFF. CDR3 bases: TGTGCCAGCAGCCAAGGGGACAGGATTAATGAGCAGTTCTTC. J is TRBJ2-1 and V is TRBV14, with 8 positions matching TRBD1. Germline trimming cut 1 base from V and 7 bases from J; bases unmatched to any gene: 3. Per the germline V gene, CDR1 is SGHDN and CDR2 is FVKESK. This CDR3 region has 14 residues.